Here is one TCR beta chain with its context. Its target is not known. This sample is drawn from a study of blood T cells in healthy people across ages. The CDR3 spans 14 residues. The germline V gene encodes CDR1 SGHAT and CDR2 FQNNGV. Between the trimmed V and J ends, which lost 2 bases and 2 bases, there was a span of 8 bases. Alongside a J-beta primer mix, a sample-barcoded 5' primer served in a second PCR lasting roughly 7 to 11 cycles. Each cDNA molecule received a tag from a template-switch adaptor that had 12 random nucleotides. MiXCR, applied by TCRdb to the 5' RACE reads, yields one record per CDR3 protein. The sample has about 830,000 distinct CDR3 sequences; 58% are singletons. Findings and limits, study-wide: While age rose, TCR beta diversity per million T cells dropped in a roughly linear way.

Individuals who donated were healthy Caucasians from Russia aged roughly 6 to 95. The chain combines TRBV11-2 with TRBJ2-3, with D unclear. The sample comprised blood. The receptor comes from a man aged 30 to 39 in good health. The CDR3 DNA reads TGTGCCAGCAGCTTACCCCCGGTCACAGATACGCAGTATTTT. It codes for CASSLPPVTDTQYF.